The 13 T cell receptor beta chains given below trace back to one sample, sequenced in a study of T cells in Graves' hyperthyroidism and ophthalmopathy. TCR beta CDR3 regions were amplified from RNA transcripts. The HTBI set primed first-round TCR CDR3 RT-PCR. TCRdb recomputed calls from the multiplex PCR reads with MiXCR, one row per CDR3 protein. Seen here are roughly 400,000 distinct CDR3 sequences, more than 20% observed once, and the top ten hold 73%. The specimen was blood. These TCRs come from a middle-aged man with Graves' hyperthyroidism.

This clonotype was seen more than once but under ten times. The rearrangement links TRBV24-1 to TRBJ2-1; 7 nucleotides match TRBD1. The J segment lost 2 bases and the V segment lost 9 bases, leaving 6 bases of the junction unmatched. Germline V gives CDR1 KGHDR, CDR2 SFDVKD. CDR3 length: 14 residues. The CDR3 loop is CATSDRSTYNEQFF. CDR3 sequence (DNA): TGTGCCACCTCGGACAGGAGCACCTACAATGAGCAGTTCTTC.

The chain links TRBV5-5 to TRBJ2-3; D ambiguous. This CDR3 has 15 amino acids. Trimming cost V 1 base and J 0 bases, with 9 bases left between them. Germline V lookup: CDR1 SGHKS, CDR2 YYEKEE (reference sequence). The CDR3: CASSLSSASTDTQYF. In nucleotides, the CDR3 is TGTGCCAGCAGCTTGTCATCTGCTAGCACAGATACGCAGTATTTT.

The sample holds a few counts of this clonotype. This chain uses TRBV27 with TRBJ2-7, with 7 bases matching TRBD2. The V gene end was trimmed by 6 bases and the J gene end by 0 bases; junction bases not matched to a gene: 8. This CDR3 has 15 amino acids. The V gene's germline CDR1 is MNHEY and CDR2 SMNVEV (reference sequence). The CDR3 spells CASRPIAGLSYEQYF. CDR3 DNA: TGTGCCAGCAGGCCTATAGCGGGTCTCTCCTACGAGCAGTACTTC.

This chain links TRBV28 with TRBJ2-7; 11 bases agree with TRBD2. Germline CDR1 MDHEN, CDR2 SYDVKM. The CDR3 length is 15 residues. The V and J ends lost 9 bases and 5 bases, in that order; junction bases with no gene match: 12. The CDR3 protein is CASKLAGEASNEQYF. DNA for the CDR3: TGTGCCAGTAAACTAGCGGGAGAAGCTTCCAACGAGCAGTACTTC.

The chain is built from TRBV19 and TRBJ2-5; 9 bases align to TRBD1. The V and J ends lost 5 bases and 5 bases, in that order; junction bases with no gene match: 6. Germline V gene lookup returns CDR1 LNHDA and CDR2 SQIVND (reference sequence). This CDR3 contains 14 residues. CDR3: CASSGDRAGETQYF. The CDR3 DNA sequence: TGTGCCAGTAGTGGGGACAGGGCGGGGGAGACCCAGTACTTC.

A word on this clonotype: One end of the junction does not line up with germline, which may come from a read error. This chain joins TRBV20-1 and TRBJ2-1; D may be TRBD1 (5 bases). This CDR3 comprises 11 residues. The germline gives CDR1 DFQATT, CDR2 SNEGSKA (reference sequence). Here the CDR3 reads CSATDIGEQFF. As DNA, the CDR3 is TGCAGCGCTACGGACATCGGTGAGCAGTTCTTC.

On this clonotype: A read error may be the cause here, since a much bigger clone is one base away. The V gene is TRBV12-3 or TRBV12-4, the J gene TRBJ2-7; D is unresolved. This CDR3 region has 11 residues. V was cut by 6 bases and J by 6 bases, with 9 bases left in between. The CDR3 DNA sequence: TGTGCCAGCAGCTTTGGGGTCGAGCAGTACTTC. Translation: CASSFGVEQYF.

V gene TRBV27 combines with J gene TRBJ2-1, with 9 bases aligning to TRBD1. The germline gives CDR1 MNHEY, CDR2 SMNVEV (reference sequence). V was clipped by 2 bases and J by 8 bases; unmatched bases: 4. CDR3 length equals 14 residues. The CDR3 protein is CASSLGTGFYEQFF. In nucleotides, the CDR3 is TGTGCCAGCAGTTTAGGGACAGGGTTCTATGAGCAGTTCTTC.

The chain links TRBV27 to TRBJ2-2; possibly TRBD1 for D (6 bases). This CDR3 is 15 amino acids long. Germline CDR1 reads MNHEY; CDR2 reads SMNVEV (reference sequence). Between the trimmed V and J ends, which lost 4 bases and 1 base, there was a span of 10 bases. The chain's CDR3 is CASSSLGQNTGELFF. The CDR3 region has the DNA TGTGCCAGCAGTTCCCTGGGACAGAACACCGGGGAGCTGTTTTTT.

This clonotype was recorded many times. This rearrangement joins TRBV11-2 to TRBJ2-5, with D unresolved. This CDR3 contains 13 residues. Trimming removed 1 base from V and 9 bases from J, with 12 bases in between. Germline V gene sequence: CDR1 SGHAT, CDR2 FQNNGV. Here the CDR3 reads CASSLAKNVAQYF. CDR3 sequence (DNA): TGTGCCAGCAGCTTAGCCAAAAACGTGGCCCAGTACTTC.

Only a few counts were recorded for this clonotype. The gene calls are TRBV12-3 or TRBV12-4 and TRBJ1-2; D not certain. CDR3 length equals 13 residues. With 2 bases removed from V and 8 bases from J, the gap between germline ends came to 12 bases. The CDR3 nucleotides are TGTGCCAGCAGTTTAAGCCAAGGCCAAGGCTACACCTTC. Translating gives CASSLSQGQGYTF.

The genes are TRBV18 and TRBJ1-1; D gene ambiguous. From germline, CDR1 is KGHSH and CDR2 LQKENI. The germline V and J ends were trimmed by 2 bases and 4 bases, with 11 bases remaining between them. This CDR3 region has 14 residues. Written as DNA, the CDR3 is TGTGCCAGCTCACCAATTCGGTATGGCACTGAAGCTTTCTTT. Its translation is CASSPIRYGTEAFF.

The rearrangement joins TRBV20-1 to TRBJ2-3, with TRBD2 identical over 11 bases. J was trimmed by 2 bases and V by 3 bases; bases with no gene match: 10. The length of the CDR3 is 17 residues. In germline, CDR1 is DFQATT, CDR2 SNEGSKA (reference sequence). Written as DNA, the CDR3 is TGCAGTGCTAGCCCTCGGACTAGCGGGTTAGTCACAGATACGCAGTATTTT. It encodes CSASPRTSGLVTDTQYF.